The source of this T cell receptor (beta chain) is a study of CD8+ T cells in alopecia areata. The germline V gene encodes CDR1 SNHLY and CDR2 FYNNEI. Trimming took 6 bases from V and 5 from J, leaving 13 bases between them. The CDR3 spans 13 residues. cDNA reverse transcribed from extracted RNA served as the sequencing template. TCRdb keeps only in-frame clones here, not all; method: immunoSEQ multiplex PCR. The table records about 190,000 clones, 45% to 65% of them present only once. Noted treatment: oral pan-JAK inhibitor, 5-10 mg twice daily. The chain couples TRBV2 to TRBJ2-5; no reliable D call. This receptor was taken from a human donor with alopecia areata. Here the sequenced sample was CD4+ T cells sorted from blood, taken at week 4, from a patient treated with tofacitinib. Here the CDR3 reads CASRLDVKETQYF. CDR3 bases: TGTGCCAGCAGATTGGACGTCAAGGAGACCCAGTACTTC.